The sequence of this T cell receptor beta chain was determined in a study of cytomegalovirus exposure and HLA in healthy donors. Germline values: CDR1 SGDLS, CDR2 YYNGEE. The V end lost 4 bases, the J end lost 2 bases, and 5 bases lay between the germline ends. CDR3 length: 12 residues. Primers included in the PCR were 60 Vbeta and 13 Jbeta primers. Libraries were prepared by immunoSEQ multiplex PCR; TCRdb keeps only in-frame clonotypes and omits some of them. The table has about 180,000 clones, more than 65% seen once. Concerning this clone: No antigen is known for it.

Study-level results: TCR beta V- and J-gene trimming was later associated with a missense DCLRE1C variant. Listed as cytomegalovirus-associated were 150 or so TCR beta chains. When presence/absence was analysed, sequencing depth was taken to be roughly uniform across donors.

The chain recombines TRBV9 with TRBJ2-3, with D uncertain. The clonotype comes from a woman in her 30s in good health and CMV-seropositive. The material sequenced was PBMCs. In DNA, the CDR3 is TGTGCCAGCAGCCTAAACACAGATACGCAGTATTTT. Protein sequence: CASSLNTDTQYF.